This TCR beta chain was retrieved from a study of blood T cell repertoires in COVID-19. Background on the study: Spain, Italy and the United States supplied samples that represented acute and convalescent COVID-19.

In the original processing: Using reference gene primer amplification, nucleated cell counts were estimated. Method: immunoSEQ multiplex PCR; TCRdb's copy keeps in-frame clones and lacks some. The D gene and trimming were derived from the DNA, and the V and J assignments and clone size from that table. The sample lists around 370,000 clones, roughly 89% seen once, with approximately 7% in the top ten. This sequence originates from a man between 18 and 35 years old with active or convalescent COVID-19. Sequencing was done on a sample of peripheral blood.

CDR3 sequence reads: CASSYGTVTGETQYF. In nucleotides, the CDR3 is TGTGCCAGCAGTTACGGGACAGTGACTGGAGAGACCCAGTACTTC. The V gene is TRBV6-2 or TRBV6-3, the J gene TRBJ2-5, with TRBD1 matching over 7 bases. Germline loops: CDR1 MNHEY, CDR2 SVGEGT. J lost 4 bases, V lost 2 bases, and 7 bases had no gene match. This CDR3 is built from 15 residues.